These T cell receptor beta chains were read from a single sample in a study of shared clonotypes between healthy human individuals. Some clones are missing from TCRdb's copy, which holds only in-frame ones; the method was immunoSEQ multiplex PCR. The repertoire holds about 2.4 million clones, just over 90% seen once, with roughly 0.14% in the top ten. Material: naive CD4+ T cells sorted from blood. The receptors were sampled from a young man in good health. Each CDR3 is given with its conserved first and last residue. Each record gives: V gene, CDR3 protein.

>TRBV10-3
CAIGRQGAGETQYF
>TRBV27
CASSLYSGQETQYF
>TRBV7-2
CASSFGSDTQYF
>TRBV27
CASSRVWGTYEQYF
>TRBV28
CASSSPSGGEKLFF
>TRBV7-9
CASSPGQLMNTEAFF
>TRBV30
CAGARTTTNEKLFF
>TRBV11-2
CASHGGSFTGANVLTF
>TRBV6-1
CASSATIAGEYNEQYF
>TRBV5-1
CASSLVTGGETQYF
>TRBV7-8
CASSLQNSGANVLTF
>TRBV6-4
CASSDVSGRSTDTQYF
>TRBV18
CASSPDRGPDQPQHF
>TRBV5-4
CASSLRQGDPYEQYF
>TRBV5-5
CASSLGLNYGYTF
>TRBV4-1
CASSHRSAEQYF
>TRBV6-7
CASSKGGGTGELFF
>TRBV5-6
CASSLRGLNTEAFF
>TRBV5-1
CASSLSKLTDTQYF
>TRBV10-3
CAIRNGTPDLYEQYF
>TRBV6-5
CASSYGRGRAEQYF